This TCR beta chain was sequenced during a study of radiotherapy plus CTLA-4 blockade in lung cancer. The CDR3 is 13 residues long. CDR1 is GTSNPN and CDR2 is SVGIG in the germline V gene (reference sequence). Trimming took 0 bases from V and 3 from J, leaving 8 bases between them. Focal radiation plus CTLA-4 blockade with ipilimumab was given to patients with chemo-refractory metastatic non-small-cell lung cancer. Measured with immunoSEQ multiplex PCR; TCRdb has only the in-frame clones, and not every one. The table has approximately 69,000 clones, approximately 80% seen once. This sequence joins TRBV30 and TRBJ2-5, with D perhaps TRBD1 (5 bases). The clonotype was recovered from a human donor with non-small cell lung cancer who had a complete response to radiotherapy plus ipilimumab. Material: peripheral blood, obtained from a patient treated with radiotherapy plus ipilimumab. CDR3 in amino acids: CAWSVGREETQYF. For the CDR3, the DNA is TGTGCCTGGAGTGTTGGCAGGGAAGAGACCCAGTACTTC.